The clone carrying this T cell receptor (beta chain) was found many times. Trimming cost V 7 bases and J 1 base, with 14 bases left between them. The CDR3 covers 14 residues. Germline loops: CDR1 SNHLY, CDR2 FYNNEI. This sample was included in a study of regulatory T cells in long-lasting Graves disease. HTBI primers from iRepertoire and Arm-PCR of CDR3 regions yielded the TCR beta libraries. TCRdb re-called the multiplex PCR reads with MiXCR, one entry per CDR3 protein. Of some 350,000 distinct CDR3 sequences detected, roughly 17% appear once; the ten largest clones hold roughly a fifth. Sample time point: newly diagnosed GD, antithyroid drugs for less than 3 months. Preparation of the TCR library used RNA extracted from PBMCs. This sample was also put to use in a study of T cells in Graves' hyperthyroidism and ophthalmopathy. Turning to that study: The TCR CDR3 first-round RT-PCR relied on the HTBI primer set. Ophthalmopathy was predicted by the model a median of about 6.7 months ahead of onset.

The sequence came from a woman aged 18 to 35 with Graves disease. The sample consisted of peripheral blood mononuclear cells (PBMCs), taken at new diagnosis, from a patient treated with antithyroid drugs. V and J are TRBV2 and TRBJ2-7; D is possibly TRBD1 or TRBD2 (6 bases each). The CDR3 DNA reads TGTGCCAGCAAGCGCAGGGGAGGATCCTACGAGCAGTACTTC. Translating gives CASKRRGGSYEQYF. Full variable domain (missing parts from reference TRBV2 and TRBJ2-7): EPEVTQTPSHQVTQMGQEVILRCVPISNHLYFYWYRQILGQKVEFLVSFYNNEISEKSEIFDDQFSVERPDGSNFTLKIRSTKLEDSAMYFCASKRRGGSYEQYFGPGTRLTVT.